This T cell receptor beta chain originates from a study of control samples from healthy donors and cancer patients. Trimming took off 5 bases at V and 7 bases at J, with 5 bases between the two ends. Per the germline V gene, CDR1 is SQVTM and CDR2 is ANQGSEA. CDR3 size: 10 residues. Sequencing used immunoSEQ multiplex PCR; TCRdb keeps in-frame clones, though not all of them. The table has tens of thousands of clones, about 86% seen once. The sequence was obtained from a woman aged 45-59 years with lung cancer. The specimen sequenced was PBMCs. V is TRBV29-1 and J is TRBJ2-2; D call uncertain. CDR3 bases: TGCAGCGTTTTTTACGGGGAGCTGTTTTTT. It specifies CSVFYGELFF.